The clone carrying this T cell receptor beta chain was counted only a few times. Its matching antigen is unknown. TCRdb reprocessed the 5' RACE reads via MiXCR and lists one record per CDR3 protein. Among 150,000 to 200,000 distinct CDR3 sequences, 20% to 25% were seen once, and the ten largest hold around 23%. The data belong to a study of T-cell memory formation after mild COVID-19. General study points: CD4+ contracting clones lay mainly in CM and EM, CD8+ ones in EMRA.

The length of the CDR3 is 13 residues. The V gene's germline CDR1 is LGHDT and CDR2 YNNKEL (reference sequence). Trimming cost V 0 bases and J 6 bases; bases outside gene matches: 2. Sequencing used PBMCs or a T cell subset sorted from them (not recorded which). The chain carries TRBV3-1 and TRBJ2-7; 7 bases line up with TRBD1. The receptor was isolated from an adult woman who had mild COVID-19 (a few samples of this study predate the infection). Cell type and time point are not known. As DNA, the CDR3 is TGTGCCAGCAGCCAAGAGTACAGGGGCGAGCAGTACTTC. Encoded protein: CASSQEYRGEQYF.